This T cell receptor (beta chain) originates from a study of blood T cell repertoires in COVID-19. Overall study: Samples of COVID-19 (acute and convalescent) were obtained from the United States, Italy and Spain.

In the study's own analysis: Cell counts per sample came from amplifying reference gene primers. Using immunoSEQ multiplex PCR, the repertoire was profiled, and TCRdb retains in-frame clones only, with some absent. Clonal size and the V and J genes are those of that table, whereas D and trimming came from the DNA. The sample has around 58,000 clones, 75% to 85% seen once. Sequences were obtained from peripheral blood. This receptor was identified in a human donor in a cohort sampled during active COVID-19.

CDR3 region: CASSRPDRGHEQYF. CDR3 nucleotides: TGTGCCAGCAGCCGTCCGGACAGGGGCCACGAGCAGTACTTC. The chain links TRBV7-8 to TRBJ2-7; 9 positions agree with TRBD1. Unmatched junction bases numbered 7, after V lost 5 bases and J lost 5 bases. CDR1 is SGHVS, CDR2 FQNEAQ, per germline. CDR3 length equals 14 residues.